This T cell receptor beta chain was obtained from a study of cytomegalovirus exposure and HLA in healthy donors. Study-level points and caveats: The study flagged 150 to 200 TCR beta chains as cytomegalovirus-associated. In a later analysis, about 17,000 TCR beta sequences were associated with HLA alleles at 0.05 false discovery rate.

Trimming left V 3 bases short and J 2 bases short, with 17 bases between. The CDR3 is 17 amino acids. Germline V gene data show CDR1 as MDHEN and CDR2 as SYDVKM. The PCR made use of 60 Vbeta and 13 Jbeta primers. Clones were sequenced by immunoSEQ multiplex PCR, and TCRdb holds only the in-frame ones, with some missing. The repertoire holds around 150,000 clones, with approximately 80% as singletons. This clone was seen more than once but under ten times. Its antigen remains unknown. Specimen: PBMCs. This clonotype originated in a man aged 25 to 45 in good health and CMV-seronegative. The chain carries TRBV28 and TRBJ1-5; the D gene is possibly TRBD1 (6 bases). Written as DNA, the CDR3 is TGTGCCAGCAGTTTCCCCTGGGGGCGCGGTGGCAATCAGCCCCAGCATTTT. Its translation: CASSFPWGRGGNQPQHF.